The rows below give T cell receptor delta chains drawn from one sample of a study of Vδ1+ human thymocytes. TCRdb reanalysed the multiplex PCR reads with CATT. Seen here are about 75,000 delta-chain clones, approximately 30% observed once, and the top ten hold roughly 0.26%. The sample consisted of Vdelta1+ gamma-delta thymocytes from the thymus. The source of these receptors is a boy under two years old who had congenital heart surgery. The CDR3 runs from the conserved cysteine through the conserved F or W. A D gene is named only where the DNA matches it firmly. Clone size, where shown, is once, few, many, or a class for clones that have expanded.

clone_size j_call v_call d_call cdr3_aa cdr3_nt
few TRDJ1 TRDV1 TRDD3 CALGERIFLLGDTRSKLIF TGTGCTCTTGGGGAGAGGATTTTTTTACTGGGGGATACGCGGAGTAAACTCATCTTT
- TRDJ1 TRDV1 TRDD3 CALGPKPFLSVLGDTDKLIF TGTGCTCTTGGCCCCAAACCCTTCCTATCCGTACTGGGGGATACCGATAAACTCATCTTT
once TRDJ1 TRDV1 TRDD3 CALGESVPWGERTPVITDKLIF TGTGCTCTTGGGGAATCAGTCCCCTGGGGGGAAAGGACTCCAGTAATCACCGATAAACTCATCTTT
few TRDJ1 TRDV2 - CACRSIHKLIF TGTGCCTGTAGGAGCATACATAAACTCATCTTT
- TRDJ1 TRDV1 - CALGSGRGLPTHWGNLGHTDKLIF TGTGCTCTTGGGTCAGGACGGGGCCTTCCTACTCACTGGGGGAACCTCGGGCACACCGATAAACTCATCTTT
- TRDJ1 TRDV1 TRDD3 CALGPPKWVGLGDTIRADKLIF TGTGCTCTTGGGCCCCCCAAGTGGGTTGGACTGGGGGATACCATTAGGGCCGATAAACTCATCTTT
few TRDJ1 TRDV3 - CAYLPTYRGESQLIF TGTGCCTACCTTCCCACGTACCGGGGGGAATCTCAACTCATCTTT
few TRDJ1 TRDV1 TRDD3 CALGELIPYGGGYFWSDKLIF TGTGCTCTTGGGGAACTGATCCCCTACGGTGGGGGATACTTTTGGTCCGATAAACTCATCTTT
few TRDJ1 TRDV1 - CALGDQLIPTAGGPSVVYTDKLIF TGTGCTCTTGGGGACCAGCTCATTCCTACGGCTGGGGGACCCTCCGTTGTGTACACCGATAAACTCATCTTT
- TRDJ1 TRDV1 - CALGEPYTDYTDKLIF TGTGCTCTTGGGGAACCCTACACGGACTACACCGATAAACTCATCTTT
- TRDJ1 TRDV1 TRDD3 CALGEFFEGMGIAGDKLIF TGTGCTCTTGGGGAATTCTTTGAGGGAATGGGGATAGCCGGCGATAAACTCATCTTT
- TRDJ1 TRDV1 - CALGEPPRFGLTDKLIF TGTGCTCTTGGGGAGCCCCCCCGATTTGGGCTTACCGATAAACTCATCTTT
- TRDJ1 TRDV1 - CALGANSGGAYTDKLIF TGTGCTCTTGGGGCGAACTCAGGCGGGGCGTACACCGATAAACTCATCTTT
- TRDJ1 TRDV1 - CALGEAAPSSSWGSPYTDKLIF TGTGCTCTTGGGGAGGCCGCCCCTTCGTCTAGCTGGGGATCCCCGTACACCGATAAACTCATCTTT
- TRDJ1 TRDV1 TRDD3 CALGEPLLFLLGEGDTDKLIF TGTGCTCTTGGGGAACCCCTCCTTTTCCTACTGGGGGAGGGGGACACCGATAAACTCATCTTT
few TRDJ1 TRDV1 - CALGELWGYTDKLIF TGTGCTCTTGGGGAACTTTGGGGATACACCGATAAACTCATCTTT
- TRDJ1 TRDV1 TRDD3 CALGTKPSYWGIRYATDKLIF TGTGCTCTTGGTACAAAGCCTTCCTACTGGGGGATACGGTATGCCACCGATAAACTCATCTTT
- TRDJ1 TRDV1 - CALGEIGLRLIF TGTGCTCTTGGGGAAATTGGCCTACGGCTCATCTTT
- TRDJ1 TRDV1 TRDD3 CALGAPLLGGNLLGDTGDKLIF TGTGCTCTTGGGGCTCCACTCCTAGGAGGGAATTTACTGGGGGATACGGGCGATAAACTCATCTTT
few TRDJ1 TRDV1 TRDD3 CALGDHKYWGIRQYTDKLIF TGTGCTCTTGGGGATCATAAATACTGGGGGATACGCCAGTACACCGATAAACTCATCTTT
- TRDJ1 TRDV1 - CALGPNRVGPSRYTDKLIF TGTGCTCTTGGGCCAAACAGGGTGGGGCCATCCAGATACACCGATAAACTCATCTTT
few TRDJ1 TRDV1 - CALGELPPRRGLRVGDKLIF TGTGCTCTTGGGGAACTCCCCCCCCGCAGGGGCCTCAGGGTCGGCGATAAACTCATCTTT